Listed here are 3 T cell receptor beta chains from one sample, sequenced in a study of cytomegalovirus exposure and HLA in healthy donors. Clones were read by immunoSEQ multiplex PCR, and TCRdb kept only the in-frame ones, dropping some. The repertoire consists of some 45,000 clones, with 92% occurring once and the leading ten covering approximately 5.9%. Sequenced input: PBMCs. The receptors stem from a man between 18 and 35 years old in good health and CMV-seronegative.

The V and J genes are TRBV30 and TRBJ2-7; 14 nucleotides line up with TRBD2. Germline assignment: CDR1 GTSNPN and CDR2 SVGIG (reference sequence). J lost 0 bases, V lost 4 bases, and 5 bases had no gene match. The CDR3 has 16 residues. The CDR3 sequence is CAWTRTSGRNSYEQYF. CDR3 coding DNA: TGTGCCTGGACTCGGACTAGCGGGAGGAACTCCTACGAGCAGTACTTC.

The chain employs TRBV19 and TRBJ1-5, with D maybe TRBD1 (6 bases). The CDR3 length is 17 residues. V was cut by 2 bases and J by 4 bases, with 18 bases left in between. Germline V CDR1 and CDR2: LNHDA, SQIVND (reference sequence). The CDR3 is CASSIRGGGSVNQPQHF. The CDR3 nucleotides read TGTGCCAGTAGTATACGAGGGGGGGGCAGCGTGAATCAGCCCCAGCATTTT. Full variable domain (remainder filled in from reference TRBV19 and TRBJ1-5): DGGITQSPKYLFRKEGQNVTLSCEQNLNHDAMYWYRQDPGQGLRLIYYSQIVNDFQKGDIAEGYSVSREKKESFPLTVTSAQKNPTAFYLCASSIRGGGSVNQPQHFGDGTRLSIL.

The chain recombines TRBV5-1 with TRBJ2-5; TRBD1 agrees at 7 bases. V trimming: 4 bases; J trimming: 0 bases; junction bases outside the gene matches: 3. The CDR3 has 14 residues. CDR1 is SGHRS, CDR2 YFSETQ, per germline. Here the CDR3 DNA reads TGCGCCAGCAGCGTAGGGACAGACCAAGAGACCCAGTACTTC. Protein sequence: CASSVGTDQETQYF.